Below, one T cell receptor beta chain is given with its context. This clonotype showed up just a few times. Its recognized antigen is unknown. One base away there is no much larger clone; base qualities are not given. The source of the sample is a study of post-analysis software for immune sequencing data (dated by TCRdb to between 2014 and 2016). Looking at the study overall: Disease courses on record covered relapsing-remitting, secondary progressive and progressive-relapsing multiple sclerosis, though some patients had no subtype annotation. The patient repertoires were set against around ten previously published healthy control repertoires from donors whose ages ranged from 6 to 25 years. A subset of samples was prepared in parallel using single-end sample barcoding, then pooled and co-amplified after Illumina adapter ligation.

The investigation overall reported the following: Direct clustering with F measure revealed strong co-clustering of samples prepared in the same batch, which led to a batch-effect correction. Multiple sclerosis patients had significantly lower normalized Chao1 diversity than controls, a result that suggests substantial peripheral T-cell clonal expansion. Patients showed significantly higher frequencies than controls for 4 or 5 TRBV segments, among them TRBV5-6, TRBV5-1 and TRBV20-1. The multiple sclerosis patient group was slightly younger than the control group.

To demonstrate the VDJtools post-analysis software, TCR beta repertoires were profiled from the peripheral blood of more than ten young patients with multiple sclerosis. The multiple sclerosis patients were children and adolescents between about 6 and 16 years of age. Looking up the germline V gene yields CDR1 LGHNA and CDR2 YNFKEQ. Trimmed from V: 2 bases; trimmed from J: 3 bases; junction bases lacking a gene match: 11. Its CDR3 holds 20 amino acids, cysteine through phenylalanine. Only CDR3 DNA is held: 60 bases, read in frame from base 1. The receptor library was made with PCR. For sequencing, an Illumina HiSeq 2500 was employed. To reduce PCR and sequencing biases, unique molecular identifiers were incorporated into the TCR beta cDNA libraries. Every 1 to 10 million input T cells yielded 500,000 or so cDNA molecules, meaning each molecule approximated one T cell. The patient libraries were prepared and sequenced using the same protocol as the earlier healthy control dataset. Within a given batch, samples were prepared together, multiplexed and sequenced on the same HiSeq lane. Under the source paper's analysis protocol: Raw barcoded reads were processed with MIGEC, and single-read molecular identifier groups were discarded before consensus assembly and CDR3 extraction. VDJtools was used for post-analysis of the clonotype tables, with diversity normalized by down-sampling every dataset to the smallest sample size. To correct batch-related cross-sample contamination, repertoire overlap clustering matched CDR3 amino acid sequences but not nucleotide sequences. TCRdb trimmed public reads at Q25 via fastp, called clones via MiXCR and kept in-frame beta chains. Rows are unified per CDR3 protein, each entry keeping the most common DNA and genes. These V and J calls are TCRdb output, not the study's own analysis. This sample gives roughly 580,000 distinct CDR3 sequences in total; roughly 45% of them show up just once. The leading ten clones occupy 1.7% of the sample.

This TCR was recovered from a girl aged 5-17 years with multiple sclerosis. The sequenced sample was blood. Recombination linked TRBV4-2 to TRBJ2-1; 15 nucleotides in the junction match TRBD2. The CDR3 protein is CASSQSGTSGGPTLYNEQFF. Read as DNA, the sequence is TGTGCCAGCAGCCAATCTGGGACTAGCGGGGGGCCTACTCTCTACAATGAGCAGTTCTTC.